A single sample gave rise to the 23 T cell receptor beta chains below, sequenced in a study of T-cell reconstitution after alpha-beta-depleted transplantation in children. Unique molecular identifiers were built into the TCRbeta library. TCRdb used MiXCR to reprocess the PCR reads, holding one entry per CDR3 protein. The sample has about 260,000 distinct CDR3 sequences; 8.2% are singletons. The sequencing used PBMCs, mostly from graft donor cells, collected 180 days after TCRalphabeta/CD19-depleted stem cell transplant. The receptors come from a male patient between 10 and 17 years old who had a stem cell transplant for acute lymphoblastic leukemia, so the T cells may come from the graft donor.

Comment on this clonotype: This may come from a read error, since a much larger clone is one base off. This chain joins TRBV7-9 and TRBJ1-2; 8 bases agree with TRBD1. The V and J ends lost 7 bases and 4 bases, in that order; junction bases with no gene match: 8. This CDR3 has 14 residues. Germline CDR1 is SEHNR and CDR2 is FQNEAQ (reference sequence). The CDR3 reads CASIPGQAAYGYTF. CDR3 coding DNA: TGTGCCAGCATCCCGGGACAGGCGGCCTATGGCTACACCTTC.

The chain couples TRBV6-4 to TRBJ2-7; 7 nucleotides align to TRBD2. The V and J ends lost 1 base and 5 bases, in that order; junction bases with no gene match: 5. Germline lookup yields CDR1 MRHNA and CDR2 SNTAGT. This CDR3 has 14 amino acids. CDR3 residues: CASSDWGGGNEQYF. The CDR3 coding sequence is TGTGCCAGCAGTGACTGGGGGGGGGGGAACGAGCAGTACTTC.

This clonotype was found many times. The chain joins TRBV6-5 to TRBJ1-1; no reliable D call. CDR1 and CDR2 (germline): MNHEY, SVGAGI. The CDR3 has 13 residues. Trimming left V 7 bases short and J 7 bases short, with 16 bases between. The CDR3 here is CASTAGVFFEAFF. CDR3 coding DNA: TGTGCCAGCACCGCGGGCGTTTTTTTTGAAGCTTTCTTT.

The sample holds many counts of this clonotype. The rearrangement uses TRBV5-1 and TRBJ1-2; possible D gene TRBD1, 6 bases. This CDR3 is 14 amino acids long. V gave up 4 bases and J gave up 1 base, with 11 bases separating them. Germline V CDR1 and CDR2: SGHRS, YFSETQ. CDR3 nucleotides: TGCGCCAGCAGCCCGGGAGGGGGTAACTATGGCTACACCTTC. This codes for CASSPGGGNYGYTF.

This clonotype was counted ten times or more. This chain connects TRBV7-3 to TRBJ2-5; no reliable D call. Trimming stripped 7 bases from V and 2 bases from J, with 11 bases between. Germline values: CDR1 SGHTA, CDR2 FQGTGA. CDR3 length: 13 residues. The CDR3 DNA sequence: TGTGCCAGCACCCCGGCTACTCAAGAGACCCAGTACTTC. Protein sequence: CASTPATQETQYF.

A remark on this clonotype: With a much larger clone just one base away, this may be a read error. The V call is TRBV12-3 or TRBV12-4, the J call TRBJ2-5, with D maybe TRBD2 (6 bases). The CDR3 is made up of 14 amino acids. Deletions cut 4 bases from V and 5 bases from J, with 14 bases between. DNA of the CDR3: TGTGCCAGCAGTTCCCGGGACGGGGGTGAGACCCAGTACTTC. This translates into CASSSRDGGETQYF.

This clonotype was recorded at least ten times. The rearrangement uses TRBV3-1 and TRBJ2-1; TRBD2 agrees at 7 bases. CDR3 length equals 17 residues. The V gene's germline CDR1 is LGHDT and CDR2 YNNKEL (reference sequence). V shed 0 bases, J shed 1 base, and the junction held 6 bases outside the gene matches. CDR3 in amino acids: CASSQDLAGVSYNEQFF. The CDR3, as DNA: TGTGCCAGCAGCCAAGACTTGGCGGGGGTATCCTACAATGAGCAGTTCTTC.

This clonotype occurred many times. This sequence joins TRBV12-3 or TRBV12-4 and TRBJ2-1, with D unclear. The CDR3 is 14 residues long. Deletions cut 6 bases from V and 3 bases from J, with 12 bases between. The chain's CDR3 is CASSHPTRYNEQFF. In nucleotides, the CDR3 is TGTGCCAGCAGCCACCCGACTCGCTACAATGAGCAGTTCTTC.

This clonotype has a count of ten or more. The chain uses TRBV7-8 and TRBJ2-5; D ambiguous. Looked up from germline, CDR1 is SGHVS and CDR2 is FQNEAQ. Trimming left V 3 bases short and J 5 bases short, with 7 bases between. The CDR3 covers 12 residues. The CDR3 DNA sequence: TGTGCCAGCAGCTTCGGTCGGGAGACCCAGTACTTC. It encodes CASSFGRETQYF.

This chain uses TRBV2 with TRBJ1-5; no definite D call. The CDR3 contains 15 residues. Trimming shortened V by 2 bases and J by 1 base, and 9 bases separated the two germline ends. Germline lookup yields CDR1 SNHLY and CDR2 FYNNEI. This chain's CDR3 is CASSERYASNQPQHF. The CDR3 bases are TGTGCCAGCAGTGAAAGGTACGCGAGCAATCAGCCCCAGCATTTT.

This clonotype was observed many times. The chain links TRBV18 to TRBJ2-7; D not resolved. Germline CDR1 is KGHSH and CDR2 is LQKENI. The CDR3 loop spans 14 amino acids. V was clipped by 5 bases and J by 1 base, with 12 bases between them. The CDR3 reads CASSSVDISYEQYF. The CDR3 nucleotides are TGTGCCAGCTCATCGGTCGACATTTCCTACGAGCAGTACTTC.

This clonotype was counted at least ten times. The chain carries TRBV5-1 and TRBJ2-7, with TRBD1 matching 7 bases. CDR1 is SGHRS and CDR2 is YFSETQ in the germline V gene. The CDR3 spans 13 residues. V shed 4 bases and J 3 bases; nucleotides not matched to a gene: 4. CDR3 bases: TGCGCCAGCAGCCAGGGACAGCACTACGAGCAGTACTTC. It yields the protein CASSQGQHYEQYF.

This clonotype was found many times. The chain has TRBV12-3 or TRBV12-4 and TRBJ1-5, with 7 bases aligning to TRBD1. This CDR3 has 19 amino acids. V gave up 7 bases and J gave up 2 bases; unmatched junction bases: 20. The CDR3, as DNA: TGTGCCAGCACCTCTAGCTCGCGGACAGGCTGGGATGGCAATCAGCCCCAGCATTTT. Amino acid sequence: CASTSSSRTGWDGNQPQHF.

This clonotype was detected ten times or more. The CDR3 here is CAISGTGTSGNEQFF. The CDR3, as DNA: TGTGCCATCAGTGGTACCGGGACTAGCGGCAATGAGCAGTTCTTC. The chain joins TRBV10-3 to TRBJ2-1, with 11 bases lining up with TRBD2. The CDR3 is 15 residues long. Losses at the gene ends were 4 bases for V and 6 bases for J; bases not matched to a gene: 5. CDR1 is ENHRY and CDR2 is SYGVKD in the germline V gene.

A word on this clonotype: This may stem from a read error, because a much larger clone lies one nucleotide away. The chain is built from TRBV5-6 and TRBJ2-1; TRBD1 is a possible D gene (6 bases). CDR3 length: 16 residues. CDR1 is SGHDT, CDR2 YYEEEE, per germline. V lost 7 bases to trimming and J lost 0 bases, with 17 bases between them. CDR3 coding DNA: TGTGCCAGCGGCCCTGAACAGGGAAGCTCCTACAATGAGCAGTTCTTC. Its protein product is CASGPEQGSSYNEQFF.

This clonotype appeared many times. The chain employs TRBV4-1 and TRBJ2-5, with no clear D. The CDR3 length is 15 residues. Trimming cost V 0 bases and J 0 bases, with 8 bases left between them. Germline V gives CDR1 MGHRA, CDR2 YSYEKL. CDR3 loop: CASSQEGRDQETQYF. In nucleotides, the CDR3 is TGCGCCAGCAGCCAAGAGGGAAGGGACCAAGAGACCCAGTACTTC.

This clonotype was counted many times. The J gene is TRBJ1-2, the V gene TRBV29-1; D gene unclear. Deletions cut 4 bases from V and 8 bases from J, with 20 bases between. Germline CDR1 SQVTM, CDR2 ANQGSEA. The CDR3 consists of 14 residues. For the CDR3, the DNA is TGCAGCGTTGTATCACTGGGGTCTGTGGGGGGCTACACCTTC. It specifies CSVVSLGSVGGYTF.

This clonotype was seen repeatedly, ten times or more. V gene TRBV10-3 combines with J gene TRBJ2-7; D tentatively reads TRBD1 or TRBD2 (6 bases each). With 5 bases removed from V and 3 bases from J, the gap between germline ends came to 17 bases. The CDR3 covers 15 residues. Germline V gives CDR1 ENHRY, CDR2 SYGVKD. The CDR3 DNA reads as TGTGCCATCAGTTCCGTCAGGGGACTGAGCTACGAGCAGTACTTC. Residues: CAISSVRGLSYEQYF.

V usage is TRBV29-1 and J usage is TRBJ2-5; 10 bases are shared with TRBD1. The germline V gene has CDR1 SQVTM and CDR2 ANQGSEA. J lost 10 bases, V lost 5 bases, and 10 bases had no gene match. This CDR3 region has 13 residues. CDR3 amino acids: CSVNFGQGVNQYF. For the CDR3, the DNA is TGCAGCGTTAACTTCGGACAGGGGGTGAACCAGTACTTC.

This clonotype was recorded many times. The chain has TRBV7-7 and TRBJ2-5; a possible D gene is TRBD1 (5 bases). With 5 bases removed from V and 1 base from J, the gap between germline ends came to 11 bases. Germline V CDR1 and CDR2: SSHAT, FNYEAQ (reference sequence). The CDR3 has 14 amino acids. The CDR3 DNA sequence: TGTGCCAGCAGCCAAGACAGATTCCAAGAGACCCAGTACTTC. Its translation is CASSQDRFQETQYF.

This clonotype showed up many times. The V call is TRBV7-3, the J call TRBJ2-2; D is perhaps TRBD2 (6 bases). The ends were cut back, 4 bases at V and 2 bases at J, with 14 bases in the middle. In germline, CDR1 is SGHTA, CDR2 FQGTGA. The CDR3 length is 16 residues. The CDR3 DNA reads TGTGCCAGCAGCTCTCCGGGGACTGGCAACACCGGGGAGCTGTTTTTT. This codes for CASSSPGTGNTGELFF.

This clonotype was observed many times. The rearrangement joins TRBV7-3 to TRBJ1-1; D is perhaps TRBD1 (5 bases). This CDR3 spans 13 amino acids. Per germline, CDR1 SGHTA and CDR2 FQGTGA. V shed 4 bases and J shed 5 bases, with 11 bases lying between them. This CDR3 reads CASSSGARTEAFF. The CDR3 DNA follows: TGTGCCAGCAGCTCCGGGGCGAGGACTGAAGCTTTCTTT.

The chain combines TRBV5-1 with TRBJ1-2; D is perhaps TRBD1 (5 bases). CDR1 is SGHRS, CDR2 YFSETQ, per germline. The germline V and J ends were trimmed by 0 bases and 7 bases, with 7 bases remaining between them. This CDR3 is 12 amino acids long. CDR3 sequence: CASSLGGGGYTF. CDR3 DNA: TGCGCCAGCAGCTTGGGGGGCGGTGGCTACACCTTC. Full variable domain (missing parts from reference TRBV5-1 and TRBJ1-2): KAGVTQTPRYLIKTRGQQVTLSCSPISGHRSVSWYQQTPGQGLQFLFEYFSETQRNKGNFPGRFSGRQFSNSRSEMNVSTLELGDSALYLCASSLGGGGYTFGSGTRLTVV.